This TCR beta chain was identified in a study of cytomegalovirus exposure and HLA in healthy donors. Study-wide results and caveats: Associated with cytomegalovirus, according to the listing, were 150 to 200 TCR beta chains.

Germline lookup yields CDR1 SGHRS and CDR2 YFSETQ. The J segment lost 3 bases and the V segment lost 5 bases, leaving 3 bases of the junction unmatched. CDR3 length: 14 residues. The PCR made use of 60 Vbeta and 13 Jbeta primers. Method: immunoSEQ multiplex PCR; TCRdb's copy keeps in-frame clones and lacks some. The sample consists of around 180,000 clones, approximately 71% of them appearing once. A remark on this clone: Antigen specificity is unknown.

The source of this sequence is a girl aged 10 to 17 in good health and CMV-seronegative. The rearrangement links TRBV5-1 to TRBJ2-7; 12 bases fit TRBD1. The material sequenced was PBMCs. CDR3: CASRGQGAVYEQYF. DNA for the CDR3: TGCGCCAGCAGGGGACAGGGGGCAGTCTACGAGCAGTACTTC.